This passage covers 16 T cell receptor beta chains from one sample sequenced in a study of response to subunit inactivated influenza vaccine. TCRdb used MiXCR to reprocess the RT-PCR reads, holding one entry per CDR3 protein. The sample shows roughly 650,000 distinct CDR3 sequences, 12% to 15% of them seen only once. Sequences were derived from PBMCs from blood, sampled around 14 days before vaccination. The source is a man in his fifties who received an inactivated influenza vaccine.

This clonotype has only a few counts. The chain has TRBV4-1 and TRBJ2-7, with 9 positions matching TRBD2. Germline CDR1 is MGHRA and CDR2 is YSYEKL. This CDR3 comprises 14 residues. The V segment lost 3 bases and the J segment 2 bases; nucleotides outside the gene matches: 2. The CDR3 loop reads CASSQLAGTYEQYF. DNA for the CDR3: TGCGCCAGCAGCCAGCTAGCGGGAACCTACGAGCAGTACTTC.

Only a few counts were recorded for this clonotype. The V gene is TRBV7-2, the J gene TRBJ2-3; 8 positions agree with TRBD1. The germline V gene has CDR1 SGHTA and CDR2 FQGNSA. The CDR3 totals 15 residues. Trimming removed 9 bases from V and 0 bases from J; junction bases left unmatched: 8. CDR3 bases: TGTGCCAGTGTTAGACAGGGGACCAGCACAGATACGCAGTATTTT. Translated: CASVRQGTSTDTQYF.

J is TRBJ2-2 and V is TRBV7-9; 9 nucleotides line up with TRBD2. After removal of 3 bases from V and 6 bases from J, the junction contained 8 bases not matched to a gene. Germline CDR1 and CDR2: SEHNR and FQNEAQ (reference sequence). This CDR3 has 16 amino acids. The CDR3 DNA reads TGTGCCAGCAGCTTGGGTAGCGGGAGTAAGTCCGGGGAGCTGTTTTTT. Translated: CASSLGSGSKSGELFF.

The chain recombines TRBV19 with TRBJ2-3, with 9 bases matching TRBD2. V trimming: 8 bases; J trimming: 3 bases; junction bases outside the gene matches: 6. CDR1 and CDR2 (germline): LNHDA, SQIVND (reference sequence). This CDR3 region has 14 residues. The CDR3 here is CASALAGNTDTQYF. As DNA, the CDR3 is TGTGCCAGTGCCCTAGCGGGAAATACAGATACGCAGTATTTT.

The chain couples TRBV7-2 to TRBJ1-1, with TRBD1 matching 7 bases. Germline loops: CDR1 SGHTA, CDR2 FQGNSA. The CDR3 consists of 12 residues. V lost 3 bases to trimming and J lost 8 bases; unmatched junction nucleotides: 3. Here the CDR3 DNA reads TGTGCCAGCAGCTTCGGGACAGCAGAAGCTTTCTTT. Its translation is CASSFGTAEAFF.

The gene calls are TRBV10-3 and TRBJ2-1, with D uncertain. Germline V gene sequence: CDR1 ENHRY, CDR2 SYGVKD. This CDR3 contains 12 residues. Trimming took off 5 bases at V and 2 bases at J, with 4 bases between the two ends. CDR3 nucleotides: TGTGCCATCAGTCAGCCCTACAATGAGCAGTTCTTC. Amino acid sequence: CAISQPYNEQFF.

The chain is built from TRBV4-2 and TRBJ2-1; 9 bases agree with TRBD2. Germline CDR1 reads LGHNA; CDR2 reads YNFKEQ. The CDR3 is 20 amino acids. With 4 bases clipped from V and 8 bases from J, the junction kept 24 bases outside the gene matches. CDR3: CASSPDLKGLLAGARHEQFF. The CDR3 region has the DNA TGTGCCAGCAGCCCAGACCTTAAGGGCTTATTAGCGGGAGCTCGGCATGAGCAGTTCTTC.

This clonotype appeared a few times. The chain couples TRBV7-2 to TRBJ2-3; TRBD2 aligns across 15 bases. Germline lookup yields CDR1 SGHTA and CDR2 FQGNSA. Unmatched junction bases numbered 3, after V lost 5 bases and J lost 6 bases. This CDR3 comprises 15 residues. The CDR3 region is CASSVGTSGGDTQYF. The DNA for the CDR3 is TGTGCCAGCAGCGTAGGGACTAGCGGGGGGGATACGCAGTATTTT.

This clonotype came up a few times. The chain recombines TRBV6-2 or TRBV6-3 with TRBJ1-1, with 7 bases that match TRBD1. Trimming took 6 bases from V and 0 from J; bases not matched to a gene: 7. There are 15 residues in the CDR3. Germline CDR1 MNHEY, CDR2 SVGEGT. CDR3 amino acids: CASSHWTGMNTEAFF. The CDR3 region has the DNA TGTGCCAGCAGCCATTGGACAGGAATGAACACTGAAGCTTTCTTT.

Worth noting for this clonotype: A far more abundant clone sits one base away, making this likely a read error. This rearrangement joins TRBV28 to TRBJ2-7; tentative D call: TRBD1 (6 bases). Germline CDR1 reads MDHEN; CDR2 reads SYDVKM. CDR3 length: 11 amino acids. V was pared by 7 bases and J by 2 bases, with 6 bases between. The CDR3 bases are TGTGCCAGCAACAGGGCCTACGAGCAGTACTTC. Translated, it gives CASNRAYEQYF. Full variable domain (remainder filled in from reference TRBV28 and TRBJ2-7): DVKVTQSSRYLVKRTGEKVFLECVQDMDHENMFWYRQDPGLGLRLIYFSYDVKMKEKGDIPEGYSVSREKKERFSLILESASTNQTSMYLCASNRAYEQYFGPGTRLTVT.

The chain joins TRBV7-9 to TRBJ2-5; D may be TRBD1 (5 bases). CDR3 length: 14 amino acids. Trimming removed 5 bases at V and 5 bases at J, with 15 bases between. Looked up from germline, CDR1 is SEHNR and CDR2 is FQNEAQ (reference sequence). Here the CDR3 reads CASSPKRQGETQYF. CDR3 nucleotide sequence: TGTGCCAGCAGCCCCAAACGGCAGGGCGAGACCCAGTACTTC.

The chain couples TRBV20-1 to TRBJ2-7; D gene unclear. This CDR3 is 12 amino acids long. Deletions cut 0 bases from V and 2 bases from J, with 5 bases between. CDR1 is DFQATT, CDR2 SNEGSKA, per germline (reference sequence). The CDR3 loop is CSARDRTYEQYF. The CDR3 nucleotides read TGCAGTGCTAGAGATCGGACCTACGAGCAGTACTTC.

The gene calls are TRBV11-1 and TRBJ2-1, with 8 bases fitting TRBD2. J lost 6 bases, V lost 5 bases, and 12 bases had no gene match. CDR3 size: 16 residues. In germline, CDR1 is SGHAT, CDR2 FQDESV (reference sequence). CDR3 nucleotides: TGTGCCAGCAGCCTCCCGAGCGGGAGCGGGGGCAATGAGCAGTTCTTC. This gives the protein CASSLPSGSGGNEQFF. Complete variable domain (other parts from reference TRBV11-1 and TRBJ2-1): EAEVAQSPRYKITEKSQAVAFWCDPISGHATLYWYRQILGQGPELLVQFQDESVVDDSQLPKDRFSAERLKGVDSTLKIQPAELGDSAMYLCASSLPSGSGGNEQFFGPGTRLTVL.

The V gene is TRBV20-1, the J gene TRBJ2-6, with 7 bases lining up with TRBD1. V was pared by 5 bases and J by 2 bases, with 9 bases of the junction left unmatched. The germline V gene encodes CDR1 DFQATT and CDR2 SNEGSKA (reference sequence). The CDR3 has 16 residues. The CDR3 DNA reads TGCAGTGCTGCGATAGAGACAGGGCCTGGGGCCAACGTCCTGACTTTC. Protein sequence: CSAAIETGPGANVLTF.

This clonotype has a handful of counts. The chain recombines TRBV20-1 with TRBJ2-5; maybe TRBD2 (6 bases). The CDR3 runs to 13 residues. CDR1 is DFQATT, CDR2 SNEGSKA, per germline (reference sequence). The V end lost 8 bases, the J end lost 5 bases, and 18 bases lay between the germline ends. DNA for the CDR3: TGCAGTCTCGGGGGAGCAGGCGGTGAGACCCAGTACTTC. It yields the protein CSLGGAGGETQYF.

This clonotype was seen only a few times. The chain combines TRBV11-2 with TRBJ2-6, with a tentative D call TRBD1 (5 bases). The CDR3 is 19 residues long. Germline lookup yields CDR1 SGHAT and CDR2 FQNNGV. Trimming removed 0 bases from V and 0 bases from J, with 15 bases in between. The CDR3 loop is CASSLDRGLLNSGANVLTF. Written as DNA, the CDR3 is TGTGCCAGCAGCTTAGATAGGGGCCTCCTCAACTCTGGGGCCAACGTCCTGACTTTC.